This passage covers 2 T cell receptor beta chains from one sample sequenced in a study of OX40 agonist ivuxolimab in advanced cancers. Only in-frame clones appear in the TCRdb table, and some are missing; sequencing was by immunoSEQ multiplex PCR. This table has about 66,000 clones, 77% appearing once. The sequencing here drew on CD4+ or CD8+ T cells sorted from blood, taken in a trial of the OX40 agonist ivuxolimab. These receptors originate from an adult with an advanced solid tumor such as melanoma, head and neck, liver or kidney cancer.

The chain recombines TRBV9 with TRBJ2-3; D uncertain. This CDR3 is built from 12 residues. Trimming stripped 4 bases from V and 2 bases from J, with 5 bases between. CDR1 SGDLS and CDR2 YYNGEE come from the germline V gene. The CDR3 loop is CASSPNTDTQYF. CDR3 coding DNA: TGTGCCAGCAGCCCTAACACAGATACGCAGTATTTT.

This clone appeared once. The rearrangement joins TRBV7-3 to TRBJ2-7, with 10 bases that match TRBD2. Germline CDR1 reads SGHTA; CDR2 reads FQGTGA. After removal of 1 base from V and 5 bases from J, the junction contained 5 bases not matched to a gene. The CDR3 has 15 residues. CDR3 DNA sequence: TGTGCCAGCAGCTTAATAGGGCTAGCGGGAGACGAGCAGTACTTC. Translating it yields CASSLIGLAGDEQYF.